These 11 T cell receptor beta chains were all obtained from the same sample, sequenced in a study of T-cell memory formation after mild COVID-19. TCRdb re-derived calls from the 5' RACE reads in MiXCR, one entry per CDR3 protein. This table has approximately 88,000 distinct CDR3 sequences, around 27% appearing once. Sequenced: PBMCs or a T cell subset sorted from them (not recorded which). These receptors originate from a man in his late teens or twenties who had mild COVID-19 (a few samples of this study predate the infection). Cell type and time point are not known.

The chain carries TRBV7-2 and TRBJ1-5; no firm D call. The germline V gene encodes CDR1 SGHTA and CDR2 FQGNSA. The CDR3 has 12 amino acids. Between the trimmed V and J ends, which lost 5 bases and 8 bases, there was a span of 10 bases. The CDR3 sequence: CASSPSTEPQHF. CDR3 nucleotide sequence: TGTGCCAGCAGCCCGAGCACGGAGCCCCAGCATTTT.

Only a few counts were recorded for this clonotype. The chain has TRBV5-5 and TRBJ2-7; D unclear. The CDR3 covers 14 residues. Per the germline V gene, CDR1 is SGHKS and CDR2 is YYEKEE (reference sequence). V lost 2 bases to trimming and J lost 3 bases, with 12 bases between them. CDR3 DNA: TGTGCCAGCAGCTTCCAGGACCAATACTACGAGCAGTACGTC. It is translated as CASSFQDQYYEQYV.

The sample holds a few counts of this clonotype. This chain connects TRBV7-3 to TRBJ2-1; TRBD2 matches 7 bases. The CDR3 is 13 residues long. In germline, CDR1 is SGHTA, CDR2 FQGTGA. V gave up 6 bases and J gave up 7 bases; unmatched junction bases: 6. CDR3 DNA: TGTGCCAGCAGGCCCTGGGGGGGTAATGAGCAGTTCTTC. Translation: CASRPWGGNEQFF.

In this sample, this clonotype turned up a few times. The CDR3 reads CASSPGQGTLEQYF. The CDR3 DNA is TGTGCCAGCAGCCCGGGGCAGGGGACGCTCGAGCAGTACTTC. V and J are TRBV6-5 and TRBJ2-7; possible D gene TRBD1, 6 bases. The CDR3 contains 14 residues. Per the germline V gene, CDR1 is MNHEY and CDR2 is SVGAGI. Trimming pared 6 bases from V and 6 bases from J, leaving 18 bases between.

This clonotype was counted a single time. The CDR3 coding sequence is TGTGCCAGCAGCCCCAGGGCTTACAATGAGCAGTTCTTC. Translating it yields CASSPRAYNEQFF. The chain uses TRBV7-6 and TRBJ2-1; tentative D call: TRBD1 (5 bases). Trimming took 5 bases from V and 4 from J, leaving 9 bases between them. Germline V lookup: CDR1 SGHVS, CDR2 FNYEAQ. This CDR3 has 13 residues. The variable domain in full, with the rest retrieved from reference TRBV7-6 and TRBJ2-1, is GAGVSQSPRYKVTKRGQDVALRCDPISGHVSLYWYRQALGQGPEFLTYFNYEAQQDKSGLPNDRFSAERPEGSISTLTIQRTEQRDSAMYRCASSPRAYNEQFFGPGTRLTVL.

CDR3 DNA: TGTGCCAGCAGTTTATTCGTTAGCTTCTCAGATACGCAGTATTTT. This translates into CASSLFVSFSDTQYF. The rearrangement uses TRBV27 and TRBJ2-3; D remains ambiguous. CDR1 and CDR2 from the germline V gene are MNHEY and SMNVEV (reference sequence). CDR3 length: 15 residues. Trimming removed 1 base at V and 4 bases at J, with 12 bases between.

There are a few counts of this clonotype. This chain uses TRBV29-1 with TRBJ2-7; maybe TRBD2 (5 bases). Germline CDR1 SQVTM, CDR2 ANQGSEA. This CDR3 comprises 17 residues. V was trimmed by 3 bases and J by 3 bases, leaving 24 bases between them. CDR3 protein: CSVDCGTEGTENYEQYV. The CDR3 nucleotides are TGCAGCGTTGACTGCGGTACCGAGGGAACAGAAAACTACGAGCAGTACGTC.

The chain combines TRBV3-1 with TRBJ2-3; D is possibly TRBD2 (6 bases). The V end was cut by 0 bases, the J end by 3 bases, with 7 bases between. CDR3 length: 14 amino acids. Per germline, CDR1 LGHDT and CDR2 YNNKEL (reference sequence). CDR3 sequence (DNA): TGTGCCAGCAGCCAAGATGGGGGGACAGATACGCAGTATTTT. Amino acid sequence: CASSQDGGTDTQYF.

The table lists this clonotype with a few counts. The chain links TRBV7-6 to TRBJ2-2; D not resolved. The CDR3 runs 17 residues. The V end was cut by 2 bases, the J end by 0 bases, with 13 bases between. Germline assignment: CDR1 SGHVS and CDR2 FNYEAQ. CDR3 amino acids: CASSLPLIGANTGELFF. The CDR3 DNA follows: TGTGCCAGCAGCTTACCCCTGATTGGCGCGAACACCGGGGAGCTGTTTTTT.

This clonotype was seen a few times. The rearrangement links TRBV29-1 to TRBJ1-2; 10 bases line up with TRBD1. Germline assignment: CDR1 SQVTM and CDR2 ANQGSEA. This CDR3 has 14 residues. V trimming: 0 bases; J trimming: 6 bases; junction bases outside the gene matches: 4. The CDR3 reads CSVEDRGTGDGYTF. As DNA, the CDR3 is TGCAGCGTTGAAGACCGGGGGACAGGGGATGGCTACACCTTC.

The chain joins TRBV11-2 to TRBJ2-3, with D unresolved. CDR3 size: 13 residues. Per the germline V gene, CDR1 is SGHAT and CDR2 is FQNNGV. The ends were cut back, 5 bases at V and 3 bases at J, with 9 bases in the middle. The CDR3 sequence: CASSVSETDTQYF. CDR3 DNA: TGTGCCAGCAGCGTCTCAGAAACAGATACGCAGTATTTT.